Listed here are 32 T cell receptor beta chains from one sample, sequenced in a study of beta chain features in type 1 diabetes. The whole isolated RNA underwent reverse transcription, so sequencing captured expressed TCRB transcripts. Using immunoSEQ multiplex PCR, the repertoire was profiled, and TCRdb retains in-frame clones only, with some absent. Of hundreds of thousands of clones in the sample, about an eighth were seen once. The source material was naive CD4+ T cells from blood. Receptors were obtained from a woman younger than 30 in good health.

This clone was detected a few times. The chain employs TRBV7-2 and TRBJ2-5; D assignment may be TRBD1 or TRBD2 (5 bases each). This CDR3 has 14 residues. Germline V gene data show CDR1 as SGHTA and CDR2 as FQGNSA. Deletions cut 8 bases from V and 3 bases from J, with 16 bases between. In DNA, the CDR3 is TGTGCCAGCCTCGACTCGGGGCGGGAAGAGACCCAGTACTTC. This translates into CASLDSGREETQYF.

The sample holds a few counts of this clone. In DNA, the CDR3 is TGTGCCAGCAGCTTGTGGCTTCACACTGAAGCTTTCTTT. It is translated as CASSLWLHTEAFF. The rearrangement links TRBV5-6 to TRBJ1-1; D not certain. The CDR3 sequence is 13 residues long. In germline, CDR1 is SGHDT, CDR2 YYEEEE. Trimming removed 1 base from V and 3 bases from J, with 7 bases in between.

The sample holds a few counts of this clone. This chain uses TRBV30 with TRBJ2-1; D is perhaps TRBD1 or TRBD2 (6 bases each). The V end lost 3 bases, the J end lost 1 base, and 22 bases lay between the germline ends. The CDR3 extends over 18 amino acids. CDR1 is GTSNPN and CDR2 is SVGIG in the germline V gene (reference sequence). The chain's CDR3 is CAWSKGGTLALSYNEQFF. In nucleotides, the CDR3 is TGTGCCTGGAGCAAGGGGGGAACTCTAGCGTTGTCCTACAATGAGCAGTTCTTC.

This clone has more than one count but fewer than ten. The chain uses TRBV5-6 and TRBJ1-4; 8 bases align to TRBD1. The length of the CDR3 is 15 residues. Germline V gene sequence: CDR1 SGHDT, CDR2 YYEEEE. Trimming cost V 2 bases and J 10 bases; bases outside gene matches: 10. The CDR3 nucleotides read TGTGCCAGCAGCTTCGTAGCAGGGGGCGGAGGAAAACTGTTTTTT. Translated, it gives CASSFVAGGGGKLFF.

This clone has just one count. The chain links TRBV5-1 to TRBJ1-1; no clear D. Germline V gene sequence: CDR1 SGHRS, CDR2 YFSETQ. V lost 0 bases, J lost 0 bases, and 6 bases lay in between. The CDR3 length is 14 residues. Written as DNA, the CDR3 is TGCGCCAGCAGCTTGGCACGGGTGAACACTGAAGCTTTCTTT. Translating it yields CASSLARVNTEAFF.

The V and J genes are TRBV7-2 and TRBJ1-1; 7 bases fit TRBD1. CDR1 is SGHTA, CDR2 FQGNSA, per germline. The CDR3 sequence is 15 residues long. Unmatched junction bases numbered 6, after V lost 1 base and J lost 4 bases. For the CDR3, the DNA is TGTGCCAGCAGCTTAGATCAGGGGGTGGGCACTGAAGCTTTCTTT. Its translation: CASSLDQGVGTEAFF.

This clone was recorded at least ten times. This chain connects TRBV7-2 to TRBJ2-6; D is unclear. This CDR3 spans 13 amino acids. CDR1 is SGHTA, CDR2 FQGNSA, per germline. V was shortened by 2 bases and J by 3 bases, with 2 bases between the two germline ends. CDR3 nucleotides: TGTGCCAGCAGCTTACTTGGGGCCAACGTCCTGACTTTC. Translated: CASSLLGANVLTF.

J is TRBJ1-2 and V is TRBV5-4, with D possibly matching TRBD1 (5 bases). Germline CDR1 reads SGHNT; CDR2 reads YYREEE (reference sequence). The CDR3 length is 15 residues. V lost 5 bases, J lost 0 bases, and 14 bases lay in between. The CDR3 loop is CASSSPGRTNYGYTF. The CDR3 region has the DNA TGTGCCAGCAGTTCTCCGGGACGGACTAACTATGGCTACACCTTC.

The J gene is TRBJ2-5, the V gene TRBV14; D is unresolved. The CDR3 runs 11 residues. Germline loops: CDR1 SGHDN, CDR2 FVKESK. V was trimmed by 1 base and J by 4 bases, leaving 1 base between them. CDR3 region: CASSQVETQYF. CDR3 nucleotides: TGTGCCAGCAGCCAAGTAGAGACCCAGTACTTC.

The rearrangement joins TRBV7-3 to TRBJ2-1; 13 bases line up with TRBD2. V lost 5 bases, J lost 9 bases, and 7 bases stayed unmatched. The germline V gene has CDR1 SGHTA and CDR2 FQGTGA. The CDR3 runs 15 residues. Here the CDR3 DNA reads TGTGCCAGCAGCCTAGGGACTAGCGGGAAGGGTGAGCAGTTCTTC. Amino acid sequence: CASSLGTSGKGEQFF.

The genes are TRBV9 and TRBJ2-1; unclear D gene. The germline gives CDR1 SGDLS, CDR2 YYNGEE. The CDR3 consists of 14 residues. Trimming took off 0 bases at V and 4 bases at J, with 8 bases between the two ends. CDR3 sequence: CASSVAGRYNEQFF. DNA of the CDR3: TGTGCCAGCAGCGTAGCTGGGCGGTACAATGAGCAGTTCTTC.

This clone has just a few counts. The CDR3 loop is CASSPGQVTDTQYF. The CDR3 region has the DNA TGTGCCAGCAGTCCGGGACAGGTGACAGATACGCAGTATTTT. V is TRBV6-6 and J is TRBJ2-3; TRBD1 matches at 8 bases. The CDR3 has 14 residues. V trimming: 5 bases; J trimming: 3 bases; junction bases outside the gene matches: 4. Per germline, CDR1 MNHNY and CDR2 SVGAGI (reference sequence).

The genes are TRBV13 and TRBJ2-7, with D possibly being TRBD1 or TRBD2 (5 bases each). This CDR3 is 16 amino acids long. V shed 2 bases and J shed 7 bases, with 21 bases lying between them. Germline assignment: CDR1 PRHDT and CDR2 FYEKMQ (reference sequence). The CDR3 coding sequence is TGTGCCAGCAGCTTACGTCCGGGGCAAGGTCGGTCTGAGCAGTACTTC. This translates into CASSLRPGQGRSEQYF. Complete variable domain (other parts from reference TRBV13 and TRBJ2-7): AAGVIQSPRHLIKEKRETATLKCYPIPRHDTVYWYQQGPGQDPQFLISFYEKMQSDKGSIPDRFSAQQFSDYHSELNMSSLELGDSALYFCASSLRPGQGRSEQYFGPGTRLTVT.

The chain joins TRBV5-4 to TRBJ2-7; D remains unclear. Germline assignment: CDR1 SGHNT and CDR2 YYREEE (reference sequence). CDR3 size: 14 residues. Trimming pared 0 bases from V and 7 bases from J, leaving 14 bases between. The CDR3 region has the DNA TGTGCCAGCAGCTTGGATTTAAGTTCTATAGAGCAGTACTTC. Protein sequence: CASSLDLSSIEQYF. The full variable domain, completed using reference TRBV5-4 and TRBJ2-7, is ETGVTQSPTHLIKTRGQQVTLRCSSQSGHNTVSWYQQALGQGPQFIFQYYREEENGRGNFPPRFSGLQFPNYSSELNVNALELDDSALYLCASSLDLSSIEQYFGPGTRLTVT.

A remark on this clone: The identical CDR3 is also encoded by other nucleotide sequences in the sample. The V gene is TRBV7-2, the J gene TRBJ2-1; unclear D gene. Trimming stripped 3 bases from V and 7 bases from J, with 4 bases between. The CDR3 is 11 residues long. CDR1 is SGHTA, CDR2 FQGNSA, per germline. This CDR3 reads CASSFYNEQFF. CDR3 DNA: TGTGCCAGCAGCTTTTATAATGAGCAGTTCTTC.

This CDR3 reads CASSLVGNPGELFF. Here the CDR3 DNA reads TGTGCCAGCAGCTTAGTAGGCAATCCCGGGGAGCTGTTTTTT. The gene calls are TRBV7-2 and TRBJ2-2; D remains unclear. The CDR3 runs to 14 residues. V lost 1 base and J 6 bases, leaving 9 bases between the germline ends. Germline assignment: CDR1 SGHTA and CDR2 FQGNSA.

This clone has just a few counts. This rearrangement joins TRBV19 to TRBJ1-6, with 7 positions matching TRBD1. This CDR3 comprises 14 residues. V dropped 6 bases and J dropped 7; count of bases not matched to a gene: 6. CDR1 LNHDA and CDR2 SQIVND come from the germline V gene (reference sequence). The CDR3 loop is CASRGDRENSPLHF. DNA of the CDR3: TGTGCCAGTAGAGGGGACAGAGAAAATTCACCCCTCCACTTT. Supplemented by reference TRBV19 and TRBJ1-6, the full variable domain reads DGGITQSPKYLFRKEGQNVTLSCEQNLNHDAMYWYRQDPGQGLRLIYYSQIVNDFQKGDIAEGYSVSREKKESFPLTVTSAQKNPTAFYLCASRGDRENSPLHFGNGTRLTVT.

This sequence joins TRBV21-1 and TRBJ2-5; the table gives TRBD2 as D, unverified against the DNA. TRBV21-1 is reported as a pseudogene. The CDR3 length is 15 residues. The CDR3 protein is CASSKGALRVQTQYF. In nucleotides, the CDR3 is TGTGCCAGCAGCAAAGGGGCCCTGCGGGTTCAGACCCAGTACTTC.

The gene calls are TRBV18 and TRBJ1-1; D may be TRBD1 (5 bases). With 3 bases removed from V and 1 base from J, the gap between germline ends came to 6 bases. The CDR3 spans 13 residues. Germline loops: CDR1 KGHSH, CDR2 LQKENI. The CDR3 sequence: CASSPDTNTEAFF. In DNA, the CDR3 is TGTGCCAGCTCACCGGACACGAACACTGAAGCTTTCTTT.

This clone occurred a few times. The genes are TRBV7-2 and TRBJ2-3, with 10 bases identical to TRBD1. V was pared by 2 bases and J by 0 bases, with 11 bases of the junction left unmatched. The CDR3 runs 19 residues. In germline, CDR1 is SGHTA, CDR2 FQGNSA. CDR3: CASSLLDRGRISSTDTQYF. The CDR3 coding sequence is TGTGCCAGCAGCTTACTTGACAGGGGGCGAATCTCTAGCACAGATACGCAGTATTTT.

The V and J genes are TRBV6-1 and TRBJ2-3; 13 nucleotides line up with TRBD2. This CDR3 is built from 15 residues. The V and J ends lost 6 bases and 7 bases, in that order; junction bases with no gene match: 7. Looked up from germline, CDR1 is MNHNS and CDR2 is SASEGT. CDR3: CASSLGLAGPNTQYF. CDR3 sequence (DNA): TGTGCCAGCAGCTTGGGACTAGCGGGACCCAATACGCAGTATTTT.

This clone was seen a handful of times. The chain has TRBV7-2 and TRBJ2-5; D is possibly TRBD2 (6 bases). The V end was cut by 4 bases, the J end by 4 bases, with 16 bases between. CDR1 is SGHTA, CDR2 FQGNSA, per germline. The CDR3 covers 15 residues. The CDR3 reads CASSSMEGRRETQYF. For the CDR3, the DNA is TGTGCCAGCAGCTCCATGGAGGGGCGAAGAGAGACCCAGTACTTC.

This clone has only a few counts. The chain combines TRBV28 with TRBJ2-7; 7 nucleotides align to TRBD1. V lost 7 bases and J lost 4; bases outside the gene matches: 4. The length of the CDR3 is 12 residues. The germline V gene has CDR1 MDHEN and CDR2 SYDVKM. The DNA of the CDR3 is TGTGCCAGCACCTCACAGGGGTACGAGCAGTACTTC. Protein: CASTSQGYEQYF.

The J gene is TRBJ2-5, the V gene TRBV7-7, with 9 bases lining up with TRBD1. V shed 5 bases and J 4 bases; nucleotides not matched to a gene: 5. The CDR3 is 14 amino acids. The V gene's germline CDR1 is SSHAT and CDR2 FNYEAQ (reference sequence). The CDR3 nucleotides read TGTGCCAGCAGCCCGGACAGGGGTGGAGAGACCCAGTACTTC. Translating it yields CASSPDRGGETQYF.

This clone was counted only a few times. The same CDR3 is also encoded by other DNA sequences in this sample. V gene TRBV2 combines with J gene TRBJ1-1; D gene unclear. Trimming stripped 8 bases from V and 4 bases from J, with 8 bases between. In germline, CDR1 is SNHLY, CDR2 FYNNEI. The CDR3 covers 11 residues. Here the CDR3 DNA reads TGTGCCAGCCGGACTACCACTGAAGCTTTCTTT. This codes for CASRTTTEAFF.

The chain has TRBV2 and TRBJ1-2; D gene unclear. CDR1 is SNHLY and CDR2 is FYNNEI in the germline V gene. The germline V and J ends were trimmed by 4 bases and 3 bases, with 3 bases remaining between them. The CDR3 consists of 11 residues. This CDR3 is CASSGDYGYTF. The CDR3 DNA follows: TGTGCCAGCAGTGGGGACTATGGCTACACCTTC.

A few counts support this clone. The rearrangement links TRBV5-5 to TRBJ2-1, with 8 bases that match TRBD1. The ends lost 4 bases at V and 5 bases at J; junction bases unmatched: 23. This CDR3 region has 20 residues. Germline-derived CDR1 and CDR2 are SGHKS and YYEKEE (reference sequence). CDR3 region: CASSRLPGQVWGGLNNEQFF. Here the CDR3 DNA reads TGTGCCAGCAGCCGATTACCGGGACAGGTGTGGGGAGGCTTAAACAATGAGCAGTTCTTC.

A few counts support this clone. The chain uses TRBV15 and TRBJ2-1, with 10 bases lining up with TRBD2. The V gene's germline CDR1 is LNHNV and CDR2 YYDKDF (reference sequence). CDR3 size: 15 residues. Trimming took 1 base from V and 7 from J; bases not matched to a gene: 4. In nucleotides, the CDR3 is TGTGCCACCAGCAGAGCACTAGCGGGATCTAATGAGCAGTTCTTC. It encodes CATSRALAGSNEQFF.

The chain couples TRBV7-6 to TRBJ2-6, with unresolved D. This CDR3 comprises 17 residues. V was clipped by 3 bases and J by 1 base, with 13 bases between them. The germline gives CDR1 SGHVS, CDR2 FNYEAQ. CDR3 in DNA: TGTGCCAGCAGCTTGTCGGGCCCGACTTCTGGGGCCAACGTCCTGACTTTC. This encodes CASSLSGPTSGANVLTF.

The chain joins TRBV7-6 to TRBJ2-1; D is possibly TRBD1 (7 bases). Per germline, CDR1 SGHVS and CDR2 FNYEAQ. This CDR3 is 14 amino acids long. Trimming took off 4 bases at V and 4 bases at J, with 11 bases between the two ends. The CDR3 is CASSSGGPYNEQFF. The CDR3 region has the DNA TGTGCCAGCAGCTCAGGGGGGCCGTACAATGAGCAGTTCTTC. Complete variable domain (other parts from reference TRBV7-6 and TRBJ2-1): GAGVSQSPRYKVTKRGQDVALRCDPISGHVSLYWYRQALGQGPEFLTYFNYEAQQDKSGLPNDRFSAERPEGSISTLTIQRTEQRDSAMYRCASSSGGPYNEQFFGPGTRLTVL.

V is TRBV2 and J is TRBJ2-7; no reliable D call. Germline V gives CDR1 SNHLY, CDR2 FYNNEI. Trimming stripped 7 bases from V and 3 bases from J, with 10 bases between. The CDR3 contains 12 residues. In nucleotides, the CDR3 is TGTGCCAGCACCAGAAGGATCTACGAGCAGTACTTC. Translating it yields CASTRRIYEQYF.

This clone has more than one count but fewer than ten. The chain joins TRBV2 to TRBJ1-2, with D perhaps TRBD1 (5 bases). Germline CDR1 is SNHLY and CDR2 is FYNNEI. Trimming left V 6 bases short and J 1 base short, with 12 bases between. The CDR3 consists of 14 residues. Here the CDR3 reads CASRLRGFNYGYTF. The CDR3 DNA reads TGTGCCAGCAGATTAAGGGGATTTAACTATGGCTACACCTTC.